Listed below are T cell receptor beta chains from one sample, sequenced in a study of blood T cell repertoires in COVID-19. Assay used: immunoSEQ multiplex PCR; TCRdb lists only in-frame clones, some missing. The sample shows 80,000 to 130,000 clones, 90% to 95% of them seen only once. The sequencing input was peripheral blood. Source of these receptors: a man between 60 and 75 years old with acute or convalescent COVID-19. CDR3s include the opening cysteine and the closing phenylalanine or tryptophan. The D gene is left open where the match is weak. Rows may omit the clone size; those that give it use once, few, many or a size class.

len	d_gene	abundance	v_gene	j_gene	CDR3nt	CDR3aa
16	.	.	TRBV4-1	TRBJ2-1	TGCGCCAGCAGCCAAGTCAACCTAATAACTTCGGATGAGCAGTTCTTC	CASSQVNLITSDEQFF
17	TRBD1	.	TRBV15	TRBJ2-5	TGTGCCACCAGTGGAAACCGGGGACAGATGTACCAAGAGACCCAGTACTTC	CATSGNRGQMYQETQYF
13	TRBD1	.	TRBV6-4	TRBJ2-3	TGTGCCAGCAGTGACGACAGGGCAGATACGCAGTATTTT	CASSDDRADTQYF
13	TRBD2	.	TRBV2	TRBJ2-7	TGTGCCCTAACTAGCGTACCCTCCTACGAGCAGTACTTC	CALTSVPSYEQYF
16	.	.	TRBV13	TRBJ2-7	TGTGCCAGCAGCTTAGTGTTTTTAGCGGAGAACTACGAGCAGTACTTC	CASSLVFLAENYEQYF
16	.	.	TRBV28	TRBJ1-5	TGTGCCAGCAGTCAGCGAAACTCCCGAAGGAATCAGCCCCAGCATTTT	CASSQRNSRRNQPQHF
15	TRBD1	.	TRBV10-1	TRBJ2-5	TGCGCCAGCAGTGCGACAGGGGACTCCCAAGAGACCCAGTACTTC	CASSATGDSQETQYF
16	.	.	TRBV4-1	TRBJ1-4	TGCGCCAGCAGCCGCAGGGAGGGGCCCGGAGAAGAAAAACTGTTTTTT	CASSRREGPGEEKLFF
14	.	.	TRBV30	TRBJ1-3	TGTGCCTGGACTAGACGGGAGAGGCTCGGCACCATATATTTT	CAWTRRERLGTIYF
14	TRBD2	.	TRBV7-8	TRBJ2-5	TGTGCCAGCAGCTTAGGGGGACTAGCCGAGACCCAGTACTTC	CASSLGGLAETQYF
16	.	once	TRBV5-1	TRBJ1-3	TGCGCCAGCAGCTTGCAGGGGCGATCGTCTGGAAACACCATATATTTT	CASSLQGRSSGNTIYF
15	.	.	TRBV6-5	TRBJ2-7	TGTGCCAGCAGTTATCGACAGCCAGATGCCTACGAGCAGTACTTC	CASSYRQPDAYEQYF
16	.	.	TRBV9	TRBJ2-1	TGTGCCAGCAGCGTAGGATCGGGGAGCTCCTACAATGAGCAGTTCTTC	CASSVGSGSSYNEQFF
15	TRBD2	.	TRBV7-2	TRBJ2-7	TGTGCCAGCAGCAGGACTAGCGGGAGCTTGTACGAGCAGTACTTC	CASSRTSGSLYEQYF
14	.	few	TRBV7-6	TRBJ1-1	TGTGCCAGCAGCCCTTCAGGTCTTAACACTGAAGCTTTCTTT	CASSPSGLNTEAFF
16	.	.	TRBV21-1	TRBJ2-7	TGTGCCAGCAGCAAAGTGGGGCCCCCGGTCCCCTACGAGCAGTACTTC	CASSKVGPPVPYEQYF
15	.	.	TRBV19	TRBJ1-1	TGTGCCAGTAGTGCCTCCCCGTTAAAGAGCACTGAAGCTTTCTTT	CASSASPLKSTEAFF
14	.	.	TRBV13	TRBJ2-2	TGTGCCAGCAGCTTAGGGCGGATCACCGGGGAGCTGTTTTTT	CASSLGRITGELFF
13	.	once	TRBV12-3/TRBV12-4	TRBJ1-1	TGTGCCAGCACTACGGACAAGAACACTGAAGCTTTCTTT	CASTTDKNTEAFF
16	TRBD1	once	TRBV10-3	TRBJ1-5	TGTGCCATCAGTGAAAGGTGGGACAGACCGAATCAGCCCCAGCATTTT	CAISERWDRPNQPQHF
13	.	.	TRBV6-1	TRBJ1-2	TGTGCCAGCAGTGAAGGCAGAGGCTATGGCTACACCTTC	CASSEGRGYGYTF
16	TRBD2	once	TRBV19	TRBJ2-1	TGTGCCAGTATTTCTCCTAGCGGGAGCTCCTACAATGAGCAGTTCTTC	CASISPSGSSYNEQFF
16	TRBD2	.	TRBV24-1	TRBJ2-5	TGTGCCACCAGTGAAGGACTAGCGGGAGGTGGCGAGACCCAGTACTTC	CATSEGLAGGGETQYF
16	TRBD1	.	TRBV5-1	TRBJ2-5	TGCGCCAGCAGCTTGGGGAGCAGGGGGTTCGGAGAGACCCAGTACTTC	CASSLGSRGFGETQYF
12	.	.	TRBV6-5	TRBJ2-1	TGTGCCAGCAGTTTTAGGCGGAGCGAGCAGTTCTTC	CASSFRRSEQFF
16	.	.	TRBV28	TRBJ2-3	TGTGCCAGCAGTTTCGACCGGGACGGGGGTCGAGATACGCAGTATTTT	CASSFDRDGGRDTQYF
13	.	once	TRBV3-1/TRBV3-2	TRBJ1-6	TGTGCCAGCAGCCAAGTAGGGGGTTCACCCCTCCACTTT	CASSQVGGSPLHF
14	TRBD1	.	TRBV2	TRBJ2-7	TGTGCCAGCAACTCCCGACAGGGTACCTACGAGCAGTACTTC	CASNSRQGTYEQYF
12	.	.	TRBV29-1	TRBJ1-1	TGCAGCGTGGTACAGGGTAACACTGAAGCTTTCTTT	CSVVQGNTEAFF
14	.	.	TRBV6-5	TRBJ2-6	TGTGCCAGCTCCCAGGGTACTGGGGCCAACGTCCTGACTTTC	CASSQGTGANVLTF
15	.	once	TRBV29-1	TRBJ2-1	TGCAGCGTTGAAGATATGACTATACTATCTAATGAGCAGTTCTTC	CSVEDMTILSNEQFF
15	.	.	TRBV6-5	TRBJ1-1	TGTGCCAGCACCGTAGGGGGTCAATTGGGCACTGAAGCTTTCTTT	CASTVGGQLGTEAFF
13	.	.	TRBV19	TRBJ1-5	TGTGCCAGTAGTATAGCGGGAAATCAGCCCCAGCATTTT	CASSIAGNQPQHF
15	.	.	TRBV7-9	TRBJ1-1	TGTGCCAGCAGCGTACGACCAGTCCGGGACACTGAAGCTTTCTTT	CASSVRPVRDTEAFF
15	.	.	TRBV7-9	TRBJ1-4	TGTGCCAGCAGCTTCTTGCAGGGAACTAATGAAAAACTGTTTTTT	CASSFLQGTNEKLFF
14	TRBD1	.	TRBV9	TRBJ1-2	TGTGCCAGCAGCGTAGCCTACAGGGGGAGTGGCTACACCTTC	CASSVAYRGSGYTF
14	.	.	TRBV7-8	TRBJ1-2	TGTGCCAGCAGCTTTAGTGTTACAGGGTTAGGCTACACCTTC	CASSFSVTGLGYTF
15	.	.	TRBV10-3	TRBJ2-5	TGTGCCATCAGTGAGGAAGCGCGGCGGCGAGAGACCCAGTACTTC	CAISEEARRRETQYF
19	.	.	TRBV5-1	TRBJ2-5	TGCGCCAGCAGCTTGGGTATAGGCAGTGGCGGCACCCTCAAAGAGACCCAGTACTTC	CASSLGIGSGGTLKETQYF
14	.	.	TRBV2	TRBJ1-3	TGTGCCAGCAGTGAACCCCGTAGTGGAAACACCATATATTTT	CASSEPRSGNTIYF
12	TRBD2	.	TRBV25-1	TRBJ2-3	TGTGCCAGCAGTGCGGGGGGAGATACGCAGTATTTT	CASSAGGDTQYF
14	.	.	TRBV3-1/TRBV3-2	TRBJ1-2	TGTGCCAGCAGCCAAGGCCAGTCTAACTATGGCTACACCTTC	CASSQGQSNYGYTF
15	TRBD1	.	TRBV29-1	TRBJ1-4	TGCAGCGTTGCTCACAGGGGGGGGAGTGATGAAAAACTGTTTTTT	CSVAHRGGSDEKLFF
13	.	once	TRBV6-5	TRBJ2-7	TGTGCCAGCAGAGTCCAGGGTAACTACGAGCAGTACTTC	CASRVQGNYEQYF
20	TRBD2	once	TRBV10-1	TRBJ2-1	TGCGCCAGCAGTGAGGGCAGAGCGGGAAACCCTCCCGGTTCCTACAATGAGCAGTTCTTC	CASSEGRAGNPPGSYNEQFF
14	.	.	TRBV9	TRBJ2-7	TGTGCCAGCAGCGTAACCACGGCGGGTTACGAGCAGTACTTC	CASSVTTAGYEQYF
14	TRBD1	.	TRBV18	TRBJ1-3	TGTGCCAGCTCACCACCGACAGGGGTAAACACCATATATTTT	CASSPPTGVNTIYF
18	TRBD2	.	TRBV27	TRBJ2-3	TGTGCCAGCAGTTTACTACGACTAGCGGGAGGGGGCACAGATACGCAGTATTTT	CASSLLRLAGGGTDTQYF
13	.	.	TRBV9	TRBJ1-5	TGTGCCAGCAGCGTAACAGACAATCAGCCCCAGCATTTT	CASSVTDNQPQHF
13	.	.	TRBV28	TRBJ1-2	TGTGCCAGCAGCCGAGACAGGAGAGCGAGCTACACCTTC	CASSRDRRASYTF